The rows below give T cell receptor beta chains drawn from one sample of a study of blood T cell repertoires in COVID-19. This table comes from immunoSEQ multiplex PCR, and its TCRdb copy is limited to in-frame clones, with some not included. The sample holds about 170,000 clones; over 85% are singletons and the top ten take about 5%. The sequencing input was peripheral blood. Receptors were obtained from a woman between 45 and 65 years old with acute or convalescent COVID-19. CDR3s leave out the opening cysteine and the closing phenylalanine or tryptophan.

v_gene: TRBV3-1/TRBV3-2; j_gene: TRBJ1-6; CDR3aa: ASSQGQLNSPLH
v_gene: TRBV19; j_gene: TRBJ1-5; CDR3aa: ASSVRQGWSDQPQH
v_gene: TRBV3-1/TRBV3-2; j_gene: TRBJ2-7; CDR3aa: ASSQGSGGAYEQY
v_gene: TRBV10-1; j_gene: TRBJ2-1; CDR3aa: AGTGERNEQF
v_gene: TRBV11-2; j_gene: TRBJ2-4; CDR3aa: ASSSNRGGKNIQY
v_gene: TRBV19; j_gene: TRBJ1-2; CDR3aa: ASSLQGNYGYT
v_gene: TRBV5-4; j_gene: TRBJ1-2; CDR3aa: AGYFWGDEYGYT
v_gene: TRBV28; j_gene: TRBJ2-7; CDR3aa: ASIGDTLNPYEQY
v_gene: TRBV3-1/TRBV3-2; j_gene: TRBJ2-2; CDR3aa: ASSQEFPGTNTGELF
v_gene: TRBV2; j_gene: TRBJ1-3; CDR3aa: ASSGGTGAGNTIY
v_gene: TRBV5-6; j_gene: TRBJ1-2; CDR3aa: ASGAGDYYGYT
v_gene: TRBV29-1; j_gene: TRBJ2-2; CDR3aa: SVGTSGSGGTGELF
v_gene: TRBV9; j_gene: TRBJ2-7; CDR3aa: ASSVAGREQY
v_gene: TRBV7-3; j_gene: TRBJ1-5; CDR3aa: ASSSDRNQPQH
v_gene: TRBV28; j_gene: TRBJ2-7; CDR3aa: ASRGTSQVYEQY
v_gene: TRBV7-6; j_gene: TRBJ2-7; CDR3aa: ASSLGAGGSYEQY
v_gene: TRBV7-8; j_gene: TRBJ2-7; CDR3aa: ASSLPGQGIYEQY
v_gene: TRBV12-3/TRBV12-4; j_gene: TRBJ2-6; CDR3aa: ASSFSGANVLT
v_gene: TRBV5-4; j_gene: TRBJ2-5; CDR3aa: ASSSGGSKETQY
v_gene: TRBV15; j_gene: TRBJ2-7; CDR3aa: ATSRSSRAEEQY
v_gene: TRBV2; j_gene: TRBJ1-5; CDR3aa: ASRQGGNQPQH
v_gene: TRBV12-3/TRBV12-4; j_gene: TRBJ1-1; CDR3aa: ASSLGRQGEAF
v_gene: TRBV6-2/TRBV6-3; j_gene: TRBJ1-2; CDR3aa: ASSLGLGDT
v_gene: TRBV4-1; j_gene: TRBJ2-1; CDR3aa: ASRETGGVNEQF
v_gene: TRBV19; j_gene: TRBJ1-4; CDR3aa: ASRLGRDGRGEKLF
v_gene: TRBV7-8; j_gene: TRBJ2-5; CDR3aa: ASSRGLKETQY
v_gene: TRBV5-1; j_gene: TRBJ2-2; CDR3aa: ASSLVSPTGELF
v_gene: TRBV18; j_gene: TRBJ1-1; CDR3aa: ASSPGQQNTEAF
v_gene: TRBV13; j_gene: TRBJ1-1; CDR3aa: ASRFVRNTEAF
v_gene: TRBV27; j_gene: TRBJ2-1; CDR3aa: ASSPRGRLSYNEQF
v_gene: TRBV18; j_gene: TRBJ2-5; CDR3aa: ASSPLNGVGETQY
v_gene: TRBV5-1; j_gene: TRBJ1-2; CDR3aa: ASRGANYGYT
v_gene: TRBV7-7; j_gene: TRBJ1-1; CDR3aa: ASSANRGTEAF